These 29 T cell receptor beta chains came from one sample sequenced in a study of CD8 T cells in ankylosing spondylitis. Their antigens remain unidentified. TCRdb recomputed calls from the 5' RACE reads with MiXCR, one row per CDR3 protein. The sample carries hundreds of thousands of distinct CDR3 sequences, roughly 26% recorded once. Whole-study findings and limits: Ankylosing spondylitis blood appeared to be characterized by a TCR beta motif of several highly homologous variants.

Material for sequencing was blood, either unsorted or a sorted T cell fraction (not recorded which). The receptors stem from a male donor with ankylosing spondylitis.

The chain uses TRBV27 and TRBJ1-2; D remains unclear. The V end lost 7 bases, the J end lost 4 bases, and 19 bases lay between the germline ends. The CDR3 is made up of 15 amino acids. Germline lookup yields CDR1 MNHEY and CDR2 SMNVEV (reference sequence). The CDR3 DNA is TGTGCCAGCACTAACCTGATGGGCGGAGGCTATGGCTACACCTTC. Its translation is CASTNLMGGGYGYTF.

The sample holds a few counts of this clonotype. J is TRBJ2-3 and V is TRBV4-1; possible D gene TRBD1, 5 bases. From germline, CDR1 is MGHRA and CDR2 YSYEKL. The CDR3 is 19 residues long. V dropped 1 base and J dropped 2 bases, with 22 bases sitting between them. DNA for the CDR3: TGCGCCAGCAGCCAAGCTTTAGGGGCTTTCCCGGCCACCACAGATACGCAGTATTTT. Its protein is CASSQALGAFPATTDTQYF.

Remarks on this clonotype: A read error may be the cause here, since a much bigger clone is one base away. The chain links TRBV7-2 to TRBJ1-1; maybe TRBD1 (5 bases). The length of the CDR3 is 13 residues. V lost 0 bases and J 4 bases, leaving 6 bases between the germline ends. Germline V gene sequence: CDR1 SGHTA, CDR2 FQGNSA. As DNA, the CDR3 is TGTGCCAGCAGCTTAGCAGGGGCCACTGAAGCTTTCTTT. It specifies CASSLAGATEAFF.

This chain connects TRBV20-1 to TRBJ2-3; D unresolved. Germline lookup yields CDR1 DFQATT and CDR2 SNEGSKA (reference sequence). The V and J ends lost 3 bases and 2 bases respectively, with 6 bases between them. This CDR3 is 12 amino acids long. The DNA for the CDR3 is TGCAGTGCTAGCAGGAACACAGATACGCAGTATTTT. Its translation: CSASRNTDTQYF.

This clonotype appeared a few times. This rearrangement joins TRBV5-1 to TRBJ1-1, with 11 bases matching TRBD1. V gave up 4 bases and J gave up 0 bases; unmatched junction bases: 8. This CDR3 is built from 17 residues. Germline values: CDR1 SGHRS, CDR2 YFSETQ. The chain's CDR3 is CASSLGTGGRMNTEAFF. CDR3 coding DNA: TGCGCCAGCAGCCTAGGGACAGGGGGGCGCATGAACACTGAAGCTTTCTTT.

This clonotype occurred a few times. The CDR3 region is CASMPGTGGHGYTF. The CDR3 DNA reads TGTGCCAGCATGCCCGGGACAGGGGGACATGGCTACACCTTC. The chain carries TRBV6-1 and TRBJ1-2; 11 bases are shared with TRBD1. The CDR3 has 14 amino acids. After removal of 7 bases from V and 6 bases from J, the junction contained 7 bases not matched to a gene. The germline CDR1 and CDR2 sequences are MNHNS and SASEGT.

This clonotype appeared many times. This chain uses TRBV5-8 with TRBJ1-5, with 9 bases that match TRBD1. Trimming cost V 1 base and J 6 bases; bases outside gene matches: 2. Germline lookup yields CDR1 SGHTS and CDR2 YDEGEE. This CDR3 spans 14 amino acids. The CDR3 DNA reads TGTGCCAGCAGCTTGACAGGGGGCTTTCAGCCCCAGCATTTT. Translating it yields CASSLTGGFQPQHF.

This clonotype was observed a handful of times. For the CDR3, the DNA is TGTGCCAGCAGCCAACAAACAGGGACTAACTATGGCTACACCTTC. Amino acids: CASSQQTGTNYGYTF. The chain recombines TRBV3-1 with TRBJ1-2; perhaps TRBD1 as D (6 bases). The CDR3 extends over 15 amino acids. V lost 2 bases, J lost 0 bases, and 10 bases lay in between. Germline-derived CDR1 and CDR2 are LGHDT and YNNKEL (reference sequence).

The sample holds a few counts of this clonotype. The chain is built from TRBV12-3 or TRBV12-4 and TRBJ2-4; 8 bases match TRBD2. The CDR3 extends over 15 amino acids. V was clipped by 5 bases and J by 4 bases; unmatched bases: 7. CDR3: CASSTRGGRKNIQYF. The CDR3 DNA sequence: TGTGCCAGCAGTACCCGCGGGGGGAGGAAAAACATTCAGTACTTC.

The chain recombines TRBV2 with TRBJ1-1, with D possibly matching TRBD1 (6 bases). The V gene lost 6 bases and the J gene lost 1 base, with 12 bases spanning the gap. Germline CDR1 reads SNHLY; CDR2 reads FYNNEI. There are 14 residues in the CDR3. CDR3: CASSGQQGNTEAFF. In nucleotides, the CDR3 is TGTGCCAGCAGCGGACAGCAAGGGAACACTGAAGCTTTCTTT.

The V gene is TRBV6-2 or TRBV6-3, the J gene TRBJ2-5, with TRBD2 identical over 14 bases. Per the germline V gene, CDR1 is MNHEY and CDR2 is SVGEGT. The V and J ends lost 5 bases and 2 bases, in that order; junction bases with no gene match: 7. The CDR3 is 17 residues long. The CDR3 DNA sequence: TGTGCCAGCAGTAAGACTAGCGGGAGGGCCTGGCAAGAGACCCAGTACTTC. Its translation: CASSKTSGRAWQETQYF.

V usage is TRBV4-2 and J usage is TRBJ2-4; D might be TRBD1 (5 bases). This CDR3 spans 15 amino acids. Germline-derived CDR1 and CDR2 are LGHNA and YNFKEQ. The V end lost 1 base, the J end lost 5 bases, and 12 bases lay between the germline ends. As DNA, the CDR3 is TGTGCCAGCAGCCAAGCTCAGGGCAGTCAAAACATTCAGTACTTC. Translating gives CASSQAQGSQNIQYF.

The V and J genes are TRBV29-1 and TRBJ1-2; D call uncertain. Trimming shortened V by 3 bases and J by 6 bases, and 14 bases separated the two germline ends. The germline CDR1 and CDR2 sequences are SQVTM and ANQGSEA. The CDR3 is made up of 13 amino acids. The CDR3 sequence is CSVDGGHGDGYTF. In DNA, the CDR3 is TGCAGCGTTGACGGAGGCCACGGCGATGGCTACACCTTC.

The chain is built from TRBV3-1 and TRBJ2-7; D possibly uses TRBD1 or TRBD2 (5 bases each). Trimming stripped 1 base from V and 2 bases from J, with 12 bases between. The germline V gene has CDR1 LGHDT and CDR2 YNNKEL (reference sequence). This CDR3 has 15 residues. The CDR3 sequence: CASSQGPGPTYEQYV. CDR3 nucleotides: TGTGCCAGCAGCCAAGGTCCGGGACCCACCTACGAGCAGTACGTC.

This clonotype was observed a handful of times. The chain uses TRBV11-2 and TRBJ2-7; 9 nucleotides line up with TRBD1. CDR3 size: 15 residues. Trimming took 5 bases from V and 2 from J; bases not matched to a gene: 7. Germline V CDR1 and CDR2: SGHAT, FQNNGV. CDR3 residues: CASSPRRQGAYEQYV. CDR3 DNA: TGTGCCAGCAGCCCGAGGAGACAGGGGGCCTACGAGCAGTACGTC.

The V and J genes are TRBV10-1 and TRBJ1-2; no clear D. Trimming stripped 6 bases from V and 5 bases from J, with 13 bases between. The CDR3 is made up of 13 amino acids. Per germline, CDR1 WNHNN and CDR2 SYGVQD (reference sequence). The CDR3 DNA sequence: TGCGCCAGCAGCCCGGATCGAACTTATGGCTACACCTTC. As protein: CASSPDRTYGYTF.

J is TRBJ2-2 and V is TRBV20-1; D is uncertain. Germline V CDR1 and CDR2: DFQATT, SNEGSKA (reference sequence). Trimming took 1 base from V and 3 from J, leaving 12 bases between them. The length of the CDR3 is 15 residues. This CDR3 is CSARAPGRDTGELFF. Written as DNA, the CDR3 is TGCAGTGCTAGAGCCCCAGGCCGGGACACCGGGGAGCTGTTTTTT.

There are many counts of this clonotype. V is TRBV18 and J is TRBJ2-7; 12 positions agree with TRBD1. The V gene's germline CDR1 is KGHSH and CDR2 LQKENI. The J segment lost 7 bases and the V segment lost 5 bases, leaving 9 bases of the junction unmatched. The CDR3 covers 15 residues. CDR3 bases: TGTGCCAGCTCAGCCGGGACAGGGGGCGTTGGGGAGCAGTACTTC. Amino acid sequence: CASSAGTGGVGEQYF.

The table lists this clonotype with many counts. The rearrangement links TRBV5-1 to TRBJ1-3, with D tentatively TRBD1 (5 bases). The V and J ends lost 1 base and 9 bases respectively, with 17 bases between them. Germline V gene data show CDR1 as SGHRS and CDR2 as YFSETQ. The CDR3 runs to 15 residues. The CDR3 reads CASSLSMARTTTIYF. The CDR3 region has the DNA TGCGCCAGCAGCTTGAGCATGGCCAGGACAACCACCATATATTTT.

Here the CDR3 reads CATSDPRGTDTQYF. In nucleotides, the CDR3 is TGTGCCACCAGTGACCCCAGGGGCACAGATACGCAGTATTTT. V is TRBV24-1 and J is TRBJ2-3, with D possibly matching TRBD1 (5 bases). Trimming removed 4 bases at V and 1 base at J, with 8 bases between. Germline CDR1 is KGHDR and CDR2 is SFDVKD. This CDR3 comprises 14 residues.

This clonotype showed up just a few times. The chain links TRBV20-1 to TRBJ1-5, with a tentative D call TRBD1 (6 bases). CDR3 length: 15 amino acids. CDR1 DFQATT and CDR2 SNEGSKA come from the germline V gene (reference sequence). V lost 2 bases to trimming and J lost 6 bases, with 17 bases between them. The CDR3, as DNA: TGCAGTGCTAGAATACAGGGCCGCCAGGGTCAGCCCCAGCATTTT. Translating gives CSARIQGRQGQPQHF.

The CDR3 region has the DNA TGTGCCAGCAGGCCTTTTGGGCCGAGCACAGATACGCAGTATTTT. It encodes CASRPFGPSTDTQYF. The rearrangement uses TRBV11-2 and TRBJ2-3; D remains ambiguous. Germline CDR1 and CDR2: SGHAT and FQNNGV. V lost 6 bases to trimming and J lost 0 bases, with 13 bases between them. The CDR3 extends over 15 amino acids.

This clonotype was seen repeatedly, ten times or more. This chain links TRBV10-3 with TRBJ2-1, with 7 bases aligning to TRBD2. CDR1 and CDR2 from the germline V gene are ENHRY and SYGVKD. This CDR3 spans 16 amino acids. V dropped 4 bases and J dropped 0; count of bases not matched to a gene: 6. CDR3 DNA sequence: TGTGCCATCAGTGGTGCTAGCGGAAACTCCTACAATGAGCAGTTCTTC. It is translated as CAISGASGNSYNEQFF.

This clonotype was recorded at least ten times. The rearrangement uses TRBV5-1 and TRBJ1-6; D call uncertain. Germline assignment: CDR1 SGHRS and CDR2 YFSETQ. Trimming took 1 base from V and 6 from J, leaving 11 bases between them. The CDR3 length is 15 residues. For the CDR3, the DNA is TGCGCCAGCAGCTTGCAGGAAGATTTTAATTCACCCCTCCACTTT. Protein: CASSLQEDFNSPLHF.

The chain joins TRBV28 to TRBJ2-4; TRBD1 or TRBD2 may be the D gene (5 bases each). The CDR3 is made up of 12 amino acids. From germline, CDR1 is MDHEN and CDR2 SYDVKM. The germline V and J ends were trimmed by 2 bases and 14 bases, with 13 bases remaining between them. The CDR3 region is CASSLGTSPEYF. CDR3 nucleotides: TGTGCCAGCAGTTTAGGGACCTCCCCCGAGTACTTC.

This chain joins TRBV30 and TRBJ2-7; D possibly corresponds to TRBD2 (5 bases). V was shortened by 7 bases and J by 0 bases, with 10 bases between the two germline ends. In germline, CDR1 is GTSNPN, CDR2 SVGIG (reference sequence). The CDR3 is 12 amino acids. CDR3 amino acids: CAFTGVSYEQYF. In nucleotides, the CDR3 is TGTGCCTTCACCGGGGTCTCCTACGAGCAGTACTTC.

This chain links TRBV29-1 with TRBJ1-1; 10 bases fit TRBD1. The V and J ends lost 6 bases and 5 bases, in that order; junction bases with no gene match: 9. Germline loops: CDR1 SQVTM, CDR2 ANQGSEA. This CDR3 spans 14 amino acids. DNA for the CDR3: TGCAGCGTAGCCATGACAGGGGGCGGAACTGAAGCTTTCTTT. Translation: CSVAMTGGGTEAFF. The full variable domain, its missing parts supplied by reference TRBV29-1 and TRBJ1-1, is SAVISQKPSRDICQRGTSLTIQCQVDSQVTMMFWYRQQPGQSLTLIATANQGSEATYESGFVIDKFPISRPNLTFSTLTVSNMSPEDSSIYLCSVAMTGGGTEAFFGQGTRLTVV.

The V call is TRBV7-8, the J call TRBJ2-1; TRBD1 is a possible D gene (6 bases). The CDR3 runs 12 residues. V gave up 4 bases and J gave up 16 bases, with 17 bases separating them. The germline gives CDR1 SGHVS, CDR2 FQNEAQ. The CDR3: CASSSRLGDKFF. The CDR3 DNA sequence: TGTGCCAGCAGCTCCCGGTTAGGGGACAAATTCTTC.

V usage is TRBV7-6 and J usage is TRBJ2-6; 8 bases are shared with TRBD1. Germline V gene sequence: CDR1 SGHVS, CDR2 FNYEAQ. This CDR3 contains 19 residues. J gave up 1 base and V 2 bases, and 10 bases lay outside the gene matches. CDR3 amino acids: CASSLRQGATPSGANVLTF. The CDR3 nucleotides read TGTGCCAGCAGCTTACGGCAGGGGGCCACCCCGTCTGGGGCCAACGTCCTGACTTTC.